This T cell receptor beta chain was captured by sequencing in a study of CD8+ T cells in alopecia areata. Overall study context: Treated patients' severity was scored by percentage of affected scalp area.

Overall study findings and caveats: With patients, TCR sharing proved less clear than in mice, a difference possibly related to HLA. In scalp and blood, many expanded lesional clones persisted during tofacitinib. Sequenced scalp T cells also include alphabeta T cells resident in normal skin.

As to treatment: oral pan-JAK inhibitor, 5-10 mg twice daily. This clone was detected once. Its antigen is undetermined. Losses at the gene ends were 0 bases for V and 3 bases for J; bases not matched to a gene: 5. Germline V CDR1 and CDR2: MNHEY, SVGAGI. The CDR3 consists of 15 residues. cDNA serving as the sequencing template came from extracted, reverse transcribed RNA. Method: immunoSEQ multiplex PCR; TCRdb's copy keeps in-frame clones and lacks some. The data hold 100,000 to 120,000 clones, with 50% to 65% observed a single time. This rearrangement joins TRBV6-5 to TRBJ2-7; 7 bases fit TRBD2. This sample comprised CD4+ T cells sorted from blood, obtained at week 24, from a patient treated with tofacitinib. The receptor's source is a human donor with alopecia areata. The DNA of the CDR3 is TGTGCCAGCAGTTACTCTTTAGGGGAGGGCTACGAGCAGTACTTC. Its translation is CASSYSLGEGYEQYF.